The clone carrying this T cell receptor (beta chain) was observed a handful of times. As yet, its antigen is unknown. This record belongs to a study of CD8 T cells in ankylosing spondylitis. Study-wide points: Ankylosing spondylitis blood seemed to carry a telltale TCR beta motif made of about 8 highly homologous variants. The clones that were linked to disease were reported to be significantly enriched in matched synovial fluid samples from ankylosing spondylitis patients. Researchers report that disease-linked clones proved CD8+ and relatively rare in peripheral blood.

V was shortened by 5 bases and J by 5 bases, with 18 bases between the two germline ends. CDR1 and CDR2 (germline): SGHAT, FQNNGV. This CDR3 comprises 15 residues. Quantitative 5'-RACE was performed with molecular barcodes, and it yielded the TCR beta libraries. TCRdb fed the 5' RACE reads into MiXCR, producing one record per CDR3 protein. The repertoire consists of around 130,000 distinct CDR3 sequences, with roughly a sixth occurring once and the leading ten covering about 33%. The V and J genes are TRBV11-2 and TRBJ2-5; the D gene is possibly TRBD1 (5 bases). The TCR was taken from a male donor with ankylosing spondylitis. Sequences were obtained from blood, either unsorted or a sorted T cell fraction (not recorded which). CDR3 nucleotide sequence: TGTGCCAGCAGCGGATTGGGGCGCAGGGCGGAGACCCAGTACTTC. It yields the protein CASSGLGRRAETQYF. The full variable domain, completed using reference TRBV11-2 and TRBJ2-5, is EAGVAQSPRYKIIEKRQSVAFWCNPISGHATLYWYQQILGQGPKLLIQFQNNGVVDDSQLPKDRFSAERLKGVDSTLKIQPAKLEDSAVYLCASSGLGRRAETQYFGPGTRLLVL.